This paragraph reports one T cell receptor (beta chain). Its antigen is as yet unknown. Assay runs were performed at deep level. Original data processing: ImmunoSEQ supplied junction-only sequences lacking quality scores, so filtering was different. The protocol was immunoSEQ multiplex PCR, while the TCRdb copy is restricted to in-frame clones and leaves out a portion. That table supplies the V and J calls and clone size; D and trimming were determined from the DNA. Among around 1.6 million clones listed, approximately 98% were seen once. These data belong to a study of shared clonotypes between healthy human individuals. Findings and limits, study-wide: Depth of sequencing was expected to influence donor clonotype sharing. Inspection by rarefaction showed sorted-subset sequencing to be incomplete despite large depth.

The length of the CDR3 is 15 residues. Germline CDR1 MNHNY, CDR2 SVGAGI (reference sequence). V was pared by 5 bases and J by 1 base, with 6 bases of the junction left unmatched. The specimen was naive CD4+ T cells sorted from blood. Subset described: CD45RA+ positively selected. The chain employs TRBV6-6 and TRBJ2-7, with TRBD2 identical over 9 bases. This TCR came from a man between 25 and 39 years old in good health. The CDR3 reads CASSKTSGPSYEQYF. In DNA form, the CDR3 reads TGTGCCAGCAGTAAAACTAGCGGGCCTTCCTACGAGCAGTACTTC.